This T cell receptor (beta chain) was identified in a study of beta chain features in type 1 diabetes (dated by TCRdb to the late 2010s). About the investigation overall: Mean age, gender distribution, total cell number and subset yield were not different between patients and healthy donors. A total of 85 million to 140 million sorted cells were examined across all samples, and a strong correlation was observed between cell number per subset and RNA yield. In the study, recently diagnosed type 1 diabetes patients and matched healthy donors were compared on the TCRB repertoires of their sorted circulating CD4+ T cell subsets. Naive and central memory subsets were obtained from all 30 or so donors, but regulatory and stem cell-like memory subsets were isolated from only 8 patients and roughly 8 healthy donors. General findings and caveats noted by the study authors: Because cDNA was sequenced instead of genomic DNA, activated cells with high expression could be over-represented, although the groups did not differ in activation or CD3 levels. Because the HLA sub-analyses included only small numbers of individuals, any influence of HLA type on TCRB rearrangement was left unresolved. In all four CD4+ subsets, TCRB CDR3 length was moderately but significantly shorter in type 1 diabetes patients. Naive, central memory and regulatory TCRB repertoires appeared to be more similar among patients than among healthy donors. At VDJ recombination sites, type 1 diabetes patients had fewer insertions and more deleted nucleotides, which implies abnormalities in thymic rearrangement. Shorter templates might have been favored by PCR, but patient and control samples were amplified and corrected together, so both groups would have been affected equally by any skew.

In regard to this clone: The antigen it recognizes is unknown. No clone much larger than this one lies a single base away; base qualities are absent.

Each donor gave one peripheral blood draw, averaging roughly 120 mL, which was collected into heparinised tubes. A BD FACSAria II was used to sort naive, central memory, regulatory and stem cell-like memory CD4+ T cells with a panel that included CD45RO, CCR7, CD25, CD127, CD95 and CD27. A purity above 98% was achieved for all sorted populations. PBMCs were isolated right away by Lymphoprep density gradient centrifugation and were stained directly, without culture. So that batch effects would be minimized, each experiment stained and sorted samples in pairs, pairing one healthy donor with one patient. Trimming accounts for 4 bases at V and 2 bases at J, while the number of junction bases matched to no gene is 8. The germline V gene (reference sequence) gives CDR1 as SGHNT and CDR2 as YYREEE. The CDR3 runs 15 residues from the cysteine to the phenylalanine. Only the CDR3 DNA is retained, 45 bases long and in frame from the first base.

The entire amount of isolated RNA was reverse transcribed using the High Capacity cDNA Reverse Transcription Kit, so the sequenced TCRB transcripts were expressed ones. Naive, central memory and regulatory T cell samples underwent deep immunoSEQ sequencing, averaging around 3.6 million total reads per sample. Sorted cells were lysed in RLT buffer and RNA was extracted with DNase-treated RNeasy Micro or Mini kits, depending on cell number. Each cell subset was processed separately to prevent cross-contamination, with patient and healthy donor samples processed together. TCRB sequences were amplified from cDNA with the immunoSEQ multiplex PCR, producing 87-bp fragments spanning the CDR3 region. The amplicons were sequenced using the Illumina HiSeq platform. Regarding the original processing steps: PCR bias was computationally corrected using synthetic template baselines, reads within Hamming distance 2 were collapsed, and singletons that could not be merged were discarded. Reads were aligned to IMGT to assign V, D and J genes, CDR3 length, and insertions or deletions at six rearrangement sites. Within each subset, clonotype counts were normalized to sorted cell number, after which true diversity and Gini coefficients were computed with the tcR R package. The overlap coefficient, calculated on TCRB nucleotide sequences, was used to measure repertoire sharing. Out-of-frame TCRB sequences from naive cells were analyzed as a proxy for the pre-selection repertoire. The table was pulled from immuneACCESS by TCRdb, which kept in-frame rearrangements only. Such tables lose some clones; where checked, under half of the loss comes from unresolved V genes, and the rest has no known cause. D and trimming come from the DNA, and the V and J calls and clone size come from that table. For this sample there are about 340,000 clones; approximately 15% appear just once. Of the sample, roughly 0.015% is held by the ten largest clones.

Sequenced input: naive CD4+ T cells from blood. Taken with the paper, the label for cell subset or site translates to: true naive CD4+ T cells. This clonotype was sampled from a woman in her late teens or twenties with type 1 diabetes. Recombination linked TRBV5-4 to TRBJ2-5; 7 bases in the middle match TRBD2. The CDR3 region has the sequence CASSPWGGSQETQYF. Here is the DNA: TGTGCCAGCAGCCCTTGGGGCGGGAGTCAAGAGACCCAGTACTTC.